This T cell receptor beta chain was obtained from a study of Ad26.COV2.S vaccination and SARS-CoV-2 variants. Study at large: It was the COV1001 Ad26.COV2.S trial arm that included the donor. Donor got 5x10^10 or 1x10^11 viral particles of Ad26.COV2.S. Findings of the study overall: Vaccinees and placebo recipients showed similar non-spike TCR breadth.

Noted treatment: about 20 received Ad26.COV2.S at low or high dose, single or two shots; five or six received placebo; per-sample allocation not given. Samples came from day 63 after the first vaccine or placebo injection. Recruitment in Boston yielded a donor of adult age, 18-55 years. Worth noting for this clone: Its antigen is as yet unknown.

The CDR3 runs to 15 residues. V was pared by 2 bases and J by 2 bases, with 6 bases of the junction left unmatched. Germline V gene sequence: CDR1 SGHRS, CDR2 YFSETQ. Sequencing used immunoSEQ multiplex PCR; TCRdb keeps in-frame clones, though not all of them. The sample comprises about 440,000 clones, roughly 87% of which are singletons, and less than 5.5% rests with the top ten. The material was peripheral blood, obtained in a trial of Ad26.COV2.S vaccine versus placebo. The receptor was derived from a person aged 18-65 years who received the Ad26.COV2.S COVID-19 vaccine or a placebo. V gene TRBV5-1 combines with J gene TRBJ1-1, with 7 positions matching TRBD1. The CDR3 reads CASSLVGGGNTEAFF. The CDR3 DNA follows: TGCGCCAGCAGCTTAGTCGGAGGGGGCAACACTGAAGCTTTCTTT.